These 4 T cell receptor beta chains were sequenced from one sample in a study of T-cell reconstitution after alpha-beta-depleted transplantation in children. Construction of the TCRbeta library involved unique molecular identifiers. TCRdb recomputed calls from the PCR reads with MiXCR, one row per CDR3 protein. The table has hundreds of thousands of distinct CDR3 sequences, 13% seen once; the top ten hold roughly 2.3%. Sequencing was performed on PBMCs, mostly from graft donor cells, taken 360 days after TCRalphabeta/CD19-depleted stem cell transplant. The receptors were sampled from a male patient younger than 18 who had a stem cell transplant for acute myeloid leukemia, so the T cells may come from the graft donor.

A few counts support this clonotype. The rearrangement joins TRBV21-1 to TRBJ2-7; the table's D call, TRBD1, has no DNA check behind it. TRBV21-1 represents a pseudogene. CDR3 length equals 15 residues. CDR3 in amino acids: CASSKVTRVNDEQYF. CDR3 coding DNA: TGTGCCAGCAGCAAAGTGACCAGGGTTAACGACGAGCAGTACTTC.

The chain has TRBV6-2 or TRBV6-3 and TRBJ2-7; D may be TRBD1 or TRBD2 (5 bases each). Deletions cut 4 bases from V and 2 bases from J, with 18 bases between. Germline-derived CDR1 and CDR2 are MNHEY and SVGEGT. This CDR3 has 16 residues. CDR3 sequence: CASSLRGDGLPYEQYF. CDR3 nucleotides: TGTGCCAGCAGTTTACGTGGGGACGGACTTCCCTACGAGCAGTACTTC.

J is TRBJ2-1 and V is TRBV12-3 or TRBV12-4, with 7 bases that match TRBD2. This CDR3 has 16 amino acids. V gave up 6 bases and J gave up 0 bases; unmatched junction bases: 8. The CDR3 DNA sequence: TGTGCCAGCAGCCCCTGGCGGGGGAGCTCCTACAATGAGCAGTTCTTC. Encoded protein: CASSPWRGSSYNEQFF.

This clonotype was counted only a few times. The genes are TRBV28 and TRBJ1-1; D is ambiguous. Germline CDR1 reads MDHEN; CDR2 reads SYDVKM. Trimming removed 4 bases at V and 4 bases at J, with 13 bases between. The CDR3 is 14 amino acids. In DNA, the CDR3 is TGTGCCAGCAGTTCCTCTGGTGGGCTCACTGAAGCTTTCTTT. This encodes CASSSSGGLTEAFF. The complete variable domain, with remaining parts taken from reference TRBV28 and TRBJ1-1, reads DVKVTQSSRYLVKRTGEKVFLECVQDMDHENMFWYRQDPGLGLRLIYFSYDVKMKEKGDIPEGYSVSREKKERFSLILESASTNQTSMYLCASSSSGGLTEAFFGQGTRLTVV.